The present entry profiles one T cell receptor beta chain with its context. The clone's antigen remains unknown. The CDR3 does not close with the conserved phenylalanine or tryptophan, likely indicating a read error. It is unclear where the CDR3 begins or ends on the DNA, so no DNA is shown, and the CDR3 is as TCRdb lists it. The sample comes from a study of T cells in Graves' hyperthyroidism and ophthalmopathy (dated by TCRdb to 2018 to 2020). As for the study more broadly: Peripheral blood was collected at initial diagnosis, before any treatment. To identify TCR V-J signatures that set the groups apart, the researchers used a discovery cohort of 100 or so patients, made up of under 50 with Graves' ophthalmopathy and about 59 with stable Graves' hyperthyroidism. Prospective prediction of ophthalmopathy was tested in an independent validation cohort of 18 to 20 hyperthyroidism patients and 17 patients who later progressed to ophthalmopathy. The roughly 100 discovery patients were randomly divided into training and test sets at a 7:3 ratio. The study also compared thyroid tissue and blood T-cell repertoires from about six Graves' hyperthyroidism patients. After sampling, hyperthyroidism patients received methimazole starting at 30 mg daily, and ophthalmopathy patients received high-dose intravenous methylprednisolone. According to the paper, TCR Vbeta CDR3 sequencing was carried out on about 140 peripheral blood samples, which came from more than 40 ophthalmopathy, 75 to 80 hyperthyroidism and roughly 17 progressor patients.

Moderately to severely active disease, a Clinical Activity Score of at least 3, a NOSPECS grade of at least 4, and a duration under 3 months were present in ophthalmopathy patients. Patients with uncontrolled infections, other autoimmune diseases, pregnancy or lactation were excluded. Clinical symptoms, serum thyroxine and TRAb, thyroid ultrasound, and orbital computed tomography formed the basis for the diagnoses. PBMCs were isolated from about 9 ml of fresh peripheral blood by Ficoll-Paque density gradient centrifugation. Total RNA was extracted with Trizol reagent, and quality was checked on an Agilent 2100 Bioanalyzer. Including both end residues, the CDR3 is 10 amino acids long. Broad study findings and their caveats: In validation, progression to ophthalmopathy was predicted by the model with about 70% sensitivity and under 85% specificity, a median of 6.5 months before onset. A 13 V-J signature model separated ophthalmopathy from stable hyperthyroidism, with about 88% sensitivity and roughly 82% specificity in cross-validation and 80%/75% in testing. Most expanded thyroid clonotypes (frequency above 0.001) were also found in blood, which suggests that blood repertoires may mirror thyroid immune responses. Sample size was not statistically predetermined, and investigators were not blinded to group allocation.

The TCR beta CDR3 regions were amplified from the RNA transcripts. A first-round RT-PCR of the TCR CDR3 used the HTBI primer set with the Qiagen OneStep RT-PCR kit. Libraries were constructed in a second round of multiplex PCR, after which size selection and purification were carried out. Sequencing of the libraries was done on an Illumina HiSeq2000 using paired-end 100 bp reads. In the paper's pipeline: SOAPnuke was used to process the raw data, throwing out any read that contained adapters or uncalled bases, had a mean Phred below 15, or lacked an exact constant-primer or identifier match. High-quality paired reads were merged using COPE v1.2.5, and each unique nucleotide sequence was defined as a clonotype. Clonotypes were aligned to IMGT TRBV, TRBD and TRBJ reference segments using MiTCR v1.1. The analysis was restricted to V-J combinations with a frequency above 0.0001, which together covered 99.2% of the repertoires. A TCS score was defined as the ratio between F50 (clonal expansion) and ExV (chaos), using BLOSUM62-based TCRdist between CDR3 peptides within each V-J. Welch's t-statistics and random forest reduced around 550 V-J features to around 14, which were used in a naive Bayes classifier (R e1071). The Morisita-Horn index was used to measure how similar the thyroid and blood repertoires were. TCRdb applied fastp at Q25 and MiXCR to the public reads, then kept only in-frame beta chains. Rows with a matching CDR3 protein are joined into one entry that keeps the most common DNA and genes. The V and J calls reflect TCRdb's pipeline rather than the authors' work. This sample has more than 45,000 distinct CDR3 sequences in its table, and around half of those were observed once. The top ten clones comprise 9.5% to 15% of the sample.

This TCR was sampled from a woman aged 25 to 45 with Graves' ophthalmopathy. The chain is made from TRBV12-3 or TRBV12-4 and TRBJ2-6; TRBD1 is the table's D call and was not checked against the DNA. Sequencing was performed on blood. The CDR3 reads as follows: CASTPNYRGS.